Listed here are 20 T cell receptor beta chains from one sample, sequenced in a study of T cell changes during pregnancy in multiple sclerosis. The repertoire was sequenced with immunoSEQ multiplex PCR; TCRdb's copy has only in-frame clones and lacks some. The table has under 45,000 clones, roughly 92% seen once. The specimen was CD4+ T cells from peripheral blood mononuclear cells, collected in the first trimester of pregnancy. Receptors originate from a female donor with multiple sclerosis, enrolled in a pregnancy study.

The chain has TRBV5-3 and TRBJ2-7; TRBD2 aligns across 7 bases. TRBV5-3 is an open reading frame, and its role is uncertain. The CDR3 covers 15 residues. The V and J ends lost 4 bases and 6 bases, in that order; junction bases with no gene match: 13. CDR3 amino acids: CARSPNGGGSCEQYF. The CDR3 DNA follows: TGTGCCAGAAGCCCCAACGGGGGAGGGTCTTGCGAGCAGTACTTC.

V usage is TRBV5-1 and J usage is TRBJ1-1; 7 nucleotides line up with TRBD1. The CDR3 consists of 15 residues. V shed 2 bases and J 3 bases; nucleotides not matched to a gene: 7. The V gene's germline CDR1 is SGHRS and CDR2 YFSETQ. CDR3 bases: TGCGCCAGCAGCTTAGAGACAGGGTATTACACTGAAGCTTTCTTT. This sequence encodes CASSLETGYYTEAFF.

The chain has TRBV11-2 and TRBJ2-1, with 7 nucleotides matching TRBD1. Germline CDR1 reads SGHAT; CDR2 reads FQNNGV. This CDR3 region has 13 residues. V shed 6 bases, J shed 9 bases, and the junction held 8 bases outside the gene matches. The CDR3 sequence: CASRETGATEQFF. CDR3 DNA sequence: TGTGCCAGCAGGGAAACAGGGGCTACTGAGCAGTTCTTC.

There are many counts of this clone. The V call is TRBV7-2, the J call TRBJ1-5; TRBD1 aligns across 11 bases. The CDR3 covers 15 residues. With 5 bases clipped from V and 2 bases from J, the junction kept 2 bases outside the gene matches. The germline gives CDR1 SGHTA, CDR2 FQGNSA. The CDR3: CASSRTGGGNQPQHF. The CDR3 region has the DNA TGTGCCAGCAGCCGGACAGGGGGCGGCAATCAGCCCCAGCATTTT.

In its sample, this clone was seen once. This rearrangement joins TRBV2 to TRBJ2-1, with 9 bases fitting TRBD2. Germline CDR1 reads SNHLY; CDR2 reads FYNNEI. The CDR3 length is 14 residues. The trim removed 6 bases at V and 8 bases at J, leaving 8 bases unmatched. In DNA form, the CDR3 reads TGTGCCAGCAGAAGACTAGCGGCTCCAGATGAGCAGTTCTTC. Its protein is CASRRLAAPDEQFF.

This clone was counted between two and nine times. The chain links TRBV7-9 to TRBJ2-2; D is undetermined. Germline V gene sequence: CDR1 SEHNR, CDR2 FQNEAQ (reference sequence). V was shortened by 7 bases and J by 2 bases, with 14 bases between the two germline ends. The CDR3 contains 15 residues. The chain's CDR3 is CASILTQSNTGELFF. DNA for the CDR3: TGTGCCAGCATCTTGACACAATCTAACACCGGGGAGCTGTTTTTT.

The chain recombines TRBV28 with TRBJ2-4, with a tentative D call TRBD1 (6 bases). Trimming took off 8 bases at V and 7 bases at J, with 21 bases between the two ends. The V gene's germline CDR1 is MDHEN and CDR2 SYDVKM. This CDR3 spans 15 amino acids. CDR3 DNA sequence: TGTGCCAGCCGCTTGACGGGTCCAGGGGCGAACATTCAGTACTTC. Translation: CASRLTGPGANIQYF.

The chain joins TRBV6-1 to TRBJ1-4; 7 bases map to TRBD1. Germline trimming cut 3 bases from V and 8 bases from J; bases unmatched to any gene: 6. Germline V gene sequence: CDR1 MNHNS, CDR2 SASEGT. The length of the CDR3 is 14 residues. In nucleotides, the CDR3 is TGTGCCAGCAGTGAGACAGGGAGGCGAGAAAAACTGTTTTTT. Its protein is CASSETGRREKLFF.

The chain combines TRBV5-4 with TRBJ2-7, with 12 bases identical to TRBD2. From germline, CDR1 is SGHNT and CDR2 YYREEE (reference sequence). This CDR3 has 17 amino acids. The trim removed 0 bases at V and 3 bases at J, leaving 7 bases unmatched. The CDR3 sequence: CASSLGQGTSGHYEQYF. The CDR3 bases are TGTGCCAGCAGCTTGGGGCAGGGGACTAGCGGGCACTACGAGCAGTACTTC.

This chain links TRBV28 with TRBJ2-7; 11 bases map to TRBD1. The germline CDR1 and CDR2 sequences are MDHEN and SYDVKM. V dropped 6 bases and J dropped 3; count of bases not matched to a gene: 10. This CDR3 has 16 amino acids. In DNA form, the CDR3 reads TGTGCCAGCAGCCTGGTTGGGACAGGGGGACACTACGAGCAGTACTTC. This gives the protein CASSLVGTGGHYEQYF.

The chain has TRBV5-1 and TRBJ1-6, with a possible D match to TRBD1 (5 bases). Germline V gene sequence: CDR1 SGHRS, CDR2 YFSETQ. The germline V and J ends were trimmed by 0 bases and 8 bases, with 9 bases remaining between them. The CDR3 loop spans 14 amino acids. The CDR3 reads CASSLGGADSPLHF. DNA of the CDR3: TGCGCCAGCAGCTTGGGTGGGGCAGATTCACCCCTCCACTTT.

This chain joins TRBV28 and TRBJ2-2, with 8 bases lining up with TRBD2. The V segment lost 5 bases and the J segment 4 bases; nucleotides outside the gene matches: 6. This CDR3 comprises 15 residues. Germline V gives CDR1 MDHEN, CDR2 SYDVKM. The CDR3 sequence: CASSIKAGVTGELFF. DNA of the CDR3: TGTGCCAGCAGTATAAAAGCGGGAGTCACCGGGGAGCTGTTTTTT.

The chain links TRBV2 to TRBJ1-2; D remains ambiguous. This CDR3 comprises 12 residues. The V gene lost 2 bases and the J gene lost 8 bases, with 9 bases spanning the gap. In germline, CDR1 is SNHLY, CDR2 FYNNEI. CDR3 sequence (DNA): TGTGCCAGCAGTGAATCGGGTGGCGGCTACACCTTC. Translating it yields CASSESGGGYTF.

The chain carries TRBV2 and TRBJ2-5, with 7 bases fitting TRBD1. The V gene's germline CDR1 is SNHLY and CDR2 FYNNEI. The CDR3 loop spans 14 amino acids. Unmatched junction bases numbered 9, after V lost 6 bases and J lost 5 bases. The CDR3 DNA is TGTGCCAGCAGGAGAGAACAGGGGAAGGAGACCCAGTACTTC. Translated, it gives CASRREQGKETQYF. Supplemented by reference TRBV2 and TRBJ2-5, the full variable domain reads EPEVTQTPSHQVTQMGQEVILRCVPISNHLYFYWYRQILGQKVEFLVSFYNNEISEKSEIFDDQFSVERPDGSNFTLKIRSTKLEDSAMYFCASRREQGKETQYFGPGTRLLVL.

This chain links TRBV15 with TRBJ2-7, with TRBD1 identical over 8 bases. The germline gives CDR1 LNHNV, CDR2 YYDKDF (reference sequence). V was pared by 4 bases and J by 2 bases, with 7 bases of the junction left unmatched. The CDR3 loop spans 15 amino acids. The CDR3 DNA sequence: TGTGCCACCAGCAAAGGACAGGGTACTACCTACGAGCAGTACTTC. Translated, it gives CATSKGQGTTYEQYF.

The chain links TRBV11-3 to TRBJ2-2; maybe TRBD1 (5 bases). This CDR3 has 14 amino acids. Germline values: CDR1 SGHNT, CDR2 YENEEA. V shed 3 bases and J shed 2 bases, with 7 bases lying between them. The CDR3, as DNA: TGTGCCAGCAGCTTGACAGTTAACACCGGGGAGCTGTTTTTT. This codes for CASSLTVNTGELFF.

In this sample, this clone turned up once. V and J are TRBV7-8 and TRBJ2-5, with D possibly matching TRBD2 (6 bases). The CDR3 runs to 19 residues. With 2 bases removed from V and 9 bases from J, the gap between germline ends came to 31 bases. The germline V gene encodes CDR1 SGHVS and CDR2 FQNEAQ. CDR3 sequence: CASSLYSPRGTRSPGPQYF. CDR3 bases: TGTGCCAGCAGCTTATATAGCCCTCGGGGGACGCGCTCCCCCGGTCCCCAGTACTTC.

As concerns this clone: An end of the junction does not agree with germline; a read error may underlie this. The CDR3 sequence: CASSLGLENTGELFF. CDR3 in DNA: TGTGCTAGCAGCTTGGGACTAGAGAACACCGGGGAGCTGTTTTTT. The chain couples TRBV7-7 to TRBJ2-2, with 8 nucleotides matching TRBD2. The CDR3 has 15 residues. CDR1 is SSHAT and CDR2 is FNYEAQ in the germline V gene (reference sequence).

The chain is built from TRBV19 and TRBJ2-2, with D possibly matching TRBD2 (6 bases). Germline values: CDR1 LNHDA, CDR2 SQIVND (reference sequence). Trimming took 5 bases from V and 4 from J, leaving 14 bases between them. The CDR3 extends over 15 amino acids. DNA for the CDR3: TGTGCCAGTAGTCTCGTAGGAGGGAGCACCGGGGAGCTGTTTTTT. Protein: CASSLVGGSTGELFF.

The chain recombines TRBV5-6 with TRBJ2-5; possibly TRBD2 for D (5 bases). The CDR3 has 11 residues. V was clipped by 4 bases and J by 5 bases, with 6 bases between them. Per germline, CDR1 SGHDT and CDR2 YYEEEE. This CDR3 is CASSREETQYF. Written as DNA, the CDR3 is TGTGCCAGCAGCAGGGAGGAGACCCAGTACTTC.